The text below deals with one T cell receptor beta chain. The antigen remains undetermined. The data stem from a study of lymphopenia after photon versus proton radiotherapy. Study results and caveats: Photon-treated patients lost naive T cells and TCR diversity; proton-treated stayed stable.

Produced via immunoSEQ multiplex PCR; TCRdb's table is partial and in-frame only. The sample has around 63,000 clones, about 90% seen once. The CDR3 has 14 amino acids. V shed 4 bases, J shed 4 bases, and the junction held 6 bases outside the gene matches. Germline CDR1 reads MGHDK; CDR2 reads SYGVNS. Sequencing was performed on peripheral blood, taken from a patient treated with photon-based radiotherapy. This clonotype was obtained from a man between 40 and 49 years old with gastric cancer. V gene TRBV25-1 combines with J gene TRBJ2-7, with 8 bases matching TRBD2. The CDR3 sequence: CASSVHGGAYEQYF. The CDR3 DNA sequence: TGTGCCAGCAGTGTACACGGGGGGGCTTACGAGCAGTACTTC.